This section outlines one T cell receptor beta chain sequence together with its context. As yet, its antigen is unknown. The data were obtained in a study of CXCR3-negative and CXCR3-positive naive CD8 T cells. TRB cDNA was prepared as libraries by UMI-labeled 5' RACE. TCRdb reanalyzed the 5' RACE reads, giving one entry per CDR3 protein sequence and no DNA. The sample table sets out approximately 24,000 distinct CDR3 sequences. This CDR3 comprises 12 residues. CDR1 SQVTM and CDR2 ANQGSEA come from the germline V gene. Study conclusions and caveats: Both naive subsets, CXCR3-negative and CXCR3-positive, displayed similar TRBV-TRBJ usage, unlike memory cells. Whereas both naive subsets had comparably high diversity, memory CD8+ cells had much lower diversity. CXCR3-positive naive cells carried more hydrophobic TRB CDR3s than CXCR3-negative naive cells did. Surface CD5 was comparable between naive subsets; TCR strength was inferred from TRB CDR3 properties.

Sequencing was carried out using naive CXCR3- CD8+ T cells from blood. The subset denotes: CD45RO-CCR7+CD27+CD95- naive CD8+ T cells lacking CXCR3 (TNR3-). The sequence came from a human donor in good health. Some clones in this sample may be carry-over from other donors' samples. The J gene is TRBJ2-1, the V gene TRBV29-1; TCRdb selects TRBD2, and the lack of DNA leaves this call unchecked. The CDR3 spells CSVAGLHVEQFF.